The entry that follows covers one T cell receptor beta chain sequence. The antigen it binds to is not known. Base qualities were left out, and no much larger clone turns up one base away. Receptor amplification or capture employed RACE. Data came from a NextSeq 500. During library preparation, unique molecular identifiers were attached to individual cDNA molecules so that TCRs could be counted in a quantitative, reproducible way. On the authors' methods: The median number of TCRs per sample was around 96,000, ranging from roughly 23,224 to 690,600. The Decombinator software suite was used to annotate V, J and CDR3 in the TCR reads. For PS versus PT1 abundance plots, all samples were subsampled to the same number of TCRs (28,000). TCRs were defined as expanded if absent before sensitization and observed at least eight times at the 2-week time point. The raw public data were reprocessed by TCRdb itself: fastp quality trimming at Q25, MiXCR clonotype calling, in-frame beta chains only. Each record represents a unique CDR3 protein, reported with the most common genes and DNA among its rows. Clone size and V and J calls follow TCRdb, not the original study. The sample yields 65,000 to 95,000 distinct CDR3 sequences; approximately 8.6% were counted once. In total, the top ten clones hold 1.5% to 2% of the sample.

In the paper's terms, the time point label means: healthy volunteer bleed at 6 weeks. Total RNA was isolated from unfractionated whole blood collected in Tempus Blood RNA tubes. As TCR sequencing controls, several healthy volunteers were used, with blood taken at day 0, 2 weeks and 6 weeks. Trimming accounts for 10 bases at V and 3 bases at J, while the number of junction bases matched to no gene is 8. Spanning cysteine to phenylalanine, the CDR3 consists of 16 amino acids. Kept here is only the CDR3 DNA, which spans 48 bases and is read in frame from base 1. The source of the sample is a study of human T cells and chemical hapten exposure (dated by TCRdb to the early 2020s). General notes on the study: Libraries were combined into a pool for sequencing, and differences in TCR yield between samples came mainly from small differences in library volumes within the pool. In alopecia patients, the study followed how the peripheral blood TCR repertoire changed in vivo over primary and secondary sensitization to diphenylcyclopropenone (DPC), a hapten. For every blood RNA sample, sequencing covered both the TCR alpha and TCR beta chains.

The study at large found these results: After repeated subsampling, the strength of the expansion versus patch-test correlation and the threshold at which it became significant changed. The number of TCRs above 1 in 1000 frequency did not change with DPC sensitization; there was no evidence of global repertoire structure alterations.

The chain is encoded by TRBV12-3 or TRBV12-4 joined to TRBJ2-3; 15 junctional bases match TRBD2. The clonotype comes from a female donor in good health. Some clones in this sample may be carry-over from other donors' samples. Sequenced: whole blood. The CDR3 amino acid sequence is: CATTGTSGGRTDTQYF. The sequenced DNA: TGTGCCACAACCGGGACTAGCGGGGGGCGGACAGATACGCAGTATTTT.